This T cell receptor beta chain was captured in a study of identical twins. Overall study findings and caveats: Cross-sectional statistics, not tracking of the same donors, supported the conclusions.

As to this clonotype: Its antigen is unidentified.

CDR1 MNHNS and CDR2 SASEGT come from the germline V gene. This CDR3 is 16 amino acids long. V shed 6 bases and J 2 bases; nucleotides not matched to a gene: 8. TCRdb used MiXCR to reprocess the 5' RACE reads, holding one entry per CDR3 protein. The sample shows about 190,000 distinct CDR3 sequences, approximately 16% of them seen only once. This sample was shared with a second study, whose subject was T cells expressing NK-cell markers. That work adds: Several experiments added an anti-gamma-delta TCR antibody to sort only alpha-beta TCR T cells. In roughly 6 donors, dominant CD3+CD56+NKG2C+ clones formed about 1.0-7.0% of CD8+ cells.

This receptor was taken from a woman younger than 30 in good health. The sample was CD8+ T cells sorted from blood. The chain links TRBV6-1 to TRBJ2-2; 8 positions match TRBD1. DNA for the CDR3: TGTGCCAGCAGCCAAAATTCAGGGGGCAACACCGGGGAGCTGTTTTTT. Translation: CASSQNSGGNTGELFF.